Listed below are T cell receptor beta chains from one sample, sequenced in a study of blood T cell repertoires in COVID-19. Sequencing used immunoSEQ multiplex PCR; TCRdb keeps in-frame clones, though not all of them. The sample lists 65,000 to 75,000 clones, roughly 84% occurring once. The sample comprised peripheral blood. All receptors derive from an elderly man with acute or convalescent COVID-19. CDR3s include the opening cysteine and the closing phenylalanine or tryptophan. The D gene is left open where the match is weak. Part of the rows lack a size; the others show once, few, many or a class for expanded clones.

len: 12
v_gene: TRBV18
d_gene: NA
abundance: few
j_gene: TRBJ1-1
CDR3nt: TGTGCCAGCTCACCAGAGATAAGTGAAGCTTTCTTT
CDR3aa: CASSPEISEAFF

len: 15
v_gene: TRBV7-3
d_gene: TRBD2
abundance: NA
j_gene: TRBJ2-1
CDR3nt: TGTGCCAGCAGCTCGGGACTAGCGGGATCGGGGGAGCAGTTCTTC
CDR3aa: CASSSGLAGSGEQFF

len: 16
v_gene: TRBV5-1
d_gene: NA
abundance: once
j_gene: TRBJ1-1
CDR3nt: TGCGCCAGCAGCCAGCCTACCTTACAGGGAAGGGCTGAAGCTTTCTTT
CDR3aa: CASSQPTLQGRAEAFF

len: 15
v_gene: TRBV5-6
d_gene: TRBD1
abundance: NA
j_gene: TRBJ2-5
CDR3nt: TGTGCCAGCAGCGGCCGGGACAGGCTCCAAGAGACCCAGTACTTC
CDR3aa: CASSGRDRLQETQYF

len: 16
v_gene: TRBV7-2
d_gene: TRBD2
abundance: NA
j_gene: TRBJ2-3
CDR3nt: TGTGCCAGCAGCGTCGGACTAGCGGGAAAGGGAGATACGCAGTATTTT
CDR3aa: CASSVGLAGKGDTQYF

len: 14
v_gene: TRBV19
d_gene: NA
abundance: NA
j_gene: TRBJ2-1
CDR3nt: TGTGCCAGTCGAGTCCCGGGAAGCCTCAATGAGCAGTTCTTC
CDR3aa: CASRVPGSLNEQFF

len: 14
v_gene: TRBV29-1
d_gene: NA
abundance: NA
j_gene: TRBJ2-3
CDR3nt: TGCAGCGTGGGACAAGGGGCCCCGGGGGATACGCAGTATTTT
CDR3aa: CSVGQGAPGDTQYF

len: 12
v_gene: TRBV12-3/TRBV12-4
d_gene: NA
abundance: once
j_gene: TRBJ2-3
CDR3nt: TGTGCCAGCAGCACGCCGCCGGGGGTTCTGTATTTT
CDR3aa: CASSTPPGVLYF

len: 17
v_gene: TRBV4-2
d_gene: TRBD2
abundance: few
j_gene: TRBJ2-3
CDR3nt: TGTGCCAGCAGCCAAAGGGCTAGCGGGGGGATCACAGATACGCAGTATTTT
CDR3aa: CASSQRASGGITDTQYF

len: 13
v_gene: TRBV4-3
d_gene: TRBD1
abundance: NA
j_gene: TRBJ1-2
CDR3nt: TGCGCCAGCAGCCCAAGGGGGCGGCTCGGCTACACCTTC
CDR3aa: CASSPRGRLGYTF

len: 14
v_gene: TRBV19
d_gene: NA
abundance: NA
j_gene: TRBJ2-5
CDR3nt: TGTGCCAGTAGTATGTCGGGGTTGGGATGGGACCAGTACTTC
CDR3aa: CASSMSGLGWDQYF

len: 15
v_gene: TRBV6-2/TRBV6-3
d_gene: NA
abundance: NA
j_gene: TRBJ2-2
CDR3nt: TGTGCCAGCAGTTCTGGCGGCGGAGTCACCGGGGAGCTGTTTTTT
CDR3aa: CASSSGGGVTGELFF

len: 17
v_gene: TRBV6-2/TRBV6-3
d_gene: TRBD2
abundance: NA
j_gene: TRBJ2-1
CDR3nt: TGTGCCAGCAGTTACTCGAGGACTAGCGGGAGTCGGTATGAGCAGTTCTTC
CDR3aa: CASSYSRTSGSRYEQFF

len: 14
v_gene: TRBV5-1
d_gene: NA
abundance: NA
j_gene: TRBJ1-1
CDR3nt: TGCGCCAGCAGCTTGAATACGGTGAACACTGAAGCTTTCTTT
CDR3aa: CASSLNTVNTEAFF